These T cell receptor beta chains were read from a single sample in a study of breast tumors, draining lymph nodes, adjacent tissues. TCRdb independently ran MiXCR on the multiplex PCR reads; one entry per CDR3 protein. The table shows some 120,000 distinct CDR3 sequences, with 15% to 20% occurring only once. The sequencing input was axillary lymph node tissue. The receptors originated from a female donor with breast cancer. Some clones in this sample may be carry-over from other donors' samples. Each CDR3 is given with its conserved first and last residue. A D gene is named only where the DNA matches it firmly. Not every row has a clone size; where given, it reads once, few, many or a size class.

clone_size j_call d_call v_call cdr3_aa cdr3_nt
many TRBJ1-3 - TRBV6-1 CASRGSYGNTIYF TGTGCCAGCCGGGGTTCTTATGGAAACACCATATATTTT
many TRBJ2-3 TRBD1 TRBV12-3/TRBV12-4 CASSLGTGIRDTQYF TGTGCCAGCAGTTTAGGGACAGGGATTAGAGATACGCAGTATTTT
- TRBJ2-3 - TRBV25-1 CASSGRGPAPQADTQYF TGTGCCAGCAGTGGGCGGGGACCAGCCCCTCAGGCAGATACGCAGTATTTT
many TRBJ1-5 - TRBV12-3/TRBV12-4 CASSLEGASNQPQHF TGTGCCAGCAGTTTAGAAGGGGCTAGCAATCAGCCCCAGCATTTT
many TRBJ2-7 - TRBV2 CASSYTPLSYEQYF TGTGCCAGCAGCTATACACCGCTATCTTACGAGCAGTACTTC
many TRBJ2-5 TRBD1 TRBV2 CASTGQGETQYF TGTGCCAGCACGGGACAGGGGGAGACCCAGTACTTC
many TRBJ1-5 - TRBV24-1 CATSEPGRGNQPQHF TGTGCCACCAGTGAACCGGGCCGAGGCAATCAGCCCCAGCATTTT
many TRBJ2-7 TRBD2 TRBV18 CASSPAGEISYEQYF TGTGCCAGCTCACCAGCGGGGGAAATCTCCTACGAGCAGTACTTC
many TRBJ2-7 TRBD2 TRBV4-2 CASSQDRSGASAYEQYF TGTGCCAGCAGCCAAGATCGAAGCGGGGCCTCAGCCTACGAGCAGTACTTC
many TRBJ1-4 - TRBV15 CATSARRGTNEKLFF TGTGCCACCAGCGCCAGGAGGGGAACTAATGAAAAACTGTTTTTT
- TRBJ2-4 TRBD2 TRBV12-3/TRBV12-4 CASSLGGQGLAKNIQYF TGTGCCAGCAGTTTGGGAGGGCAGGGCCTAGCCAAAAACATTCAGTACTTC
many TRBJ2-6 TRBD1 TRBV7-8 CASSSSRTGGPSGANVLTF TGTGCCAGCAGCTCATCGAGGACAGGTGGACCATCTGGGGCCAACGTCCTGACTTTC
few TRBJ1-2 - TRBV9 CASSTPGRDGYTF TGTGCCAGCAGCACCCCCGGCAGGGATGGCTACACCTTC
few TRBJ1-1 TRBD1 TRBV12-3/TRBV12-4 CASRGQGRNTEAFF TGTGCCAGCAGGGGACAGGGGCGGAACACTGAAGCTTTCTTT
many TRBJ2-2 TRBD1 TRBV19 CASSTRDSYTGELFF TGTGCCAGTAGTACAAGGGACAGCTACACCGGGGAGCTGTTTTTT
few TRBJ2-5 TRBD2 TRBV12-3/TRBV12-4 CASRPRGGLEAQYF TGTGCCAGCAGACCCCGGGGGGGCCTAGAGGCCCAGTACTTC
many TRBJ2-1 - TRBV24-1 CATSDPNARPNEQFF TGTGCCACCAGTGATCCGAACGCCCGGCCCAATGAGCAGTTCTTC
many TRBJ1-2 - TRBV3-1 CASSQVNYGYTF TGTGCCAGCAGCCAAGTCAACTATGGCTACACCTTC
many TRBJ1-4 TRBD1 TRBV5-6 CASSRTGGEDEKLFF TGTGCCAGCAGCCGCACAGGGGGCGAGGATGAAAAACTGTTTTTT
many TRBJ2-3 - TRBV10-3 CAISEHFRDSADTQYF TGTGCCATCAGTGAGCACTTCAGGGATAGCGCAGATACGCAGTATTTT
many TRBJ2-1 TRBD2 TRBV12-3/TRBV12-4 CASSPMTSGTMEQFF TGTGCCAGCTCACCTATGACTAGCGGTACAATGGAGCAGTTCTTC
many TRBJ1-5 - TRBV6-4 CASSVGVNQPQHF TGTGCCAGCAGTGTCGGGGTAAATCAGCCCCAGCATTTT
many TRBJ2-1 - TRBV7-9 CASSSPTVSYNEQFF TGTGCCAGCAGCTCCCCGACAGTCTCCTACAATGAGCAGTTCTTC
many TRBJ1-2 - TRBV7-9 CASSLASSIARYTF TGTGCCAGCAGCTTAGCTTCGAGTATCGCGCGCTACACCTTC
many TRBJ2-7 TRBD2 TRBV4-2 CASSQVPYSGGPYEQYF TGTGCCAGCAGCCAAGTCCCCTACAGCGGGGGTCCCTACGAGCAGTACTTC